This is a list of T cell receptor beta chains from one sample in a study of blood T cell repertoires in COVID-19. Here immunoSEQ multiplex PCR was the method, and the copy in TCRdb shows in-frame clones only, minus some. The table lists 350,000 or so clones, around 90% of them singletons. The sequencing sample was made of peripheral blood. The receptors here all came from a man between 18 and 29 years old with active or convalescent COVID-19. Each CDR3 is given with its conserved first and last residue. A D gene is named only where the DNA matches it firmly. Part of the rows lack a size; the others show once, few, many or a class for expanded clones.

TRBV7-9	.	TRBJ2-3	.	TGTGCCAGCAGGTCCCTTGCCCGGGTGAGCACAGATACGCAGTATTTT	CASRSLARVSTDTQYF
TRBV7-6	.	TRBJ1-1	.	TGTGCCAGCAGATCAATGAACACTGAAGCTTTCTTT	CASRSMNTEAFF
TRBV27	TRBD1	TRBJ2-2	.	TGTGCCAGCAGGCGACAGGGGGGTTCTGGGGAGCTGTTTTTT	CASRRQGGSGELFF
TRBV3-1/TRBV3-2	TRBD2	TRBJ2-5	.	TGTGCCAGCAGCCTCAATCCTGGGCGGGGGAACCAAGAGACCCAGTACTTC	CASSLNPGRGNQETQYF
TRBV10-3	.	TRBJ2-1	.	TGTGCCATCAGTGATTTTTTTTCAGGGGATTACAATGAGCAGTTCTTC	CAISDFFSGDYNEQFF
TRBV4-2	.	TRBJ1-5	.	TGTGCCAGCAGCCAAGATGGGCGTAAGGATCAGCCCCAGCATTTT	CASSQDGRKDQPQHF
TRBV5-1	.	TRBJ2-1	.	TGCGCCAGCGACTATTCCTACAATGAGCAGTTCTTC	CASDYSYNEQFF
TRBV7-9	TRBD1	TRBJ2-2	.	TGTGCCAGCAGCTCATACCGTGGACAGGGGATAACCGGGGAGCTGTTTTTT	CASSSYRGQGITGELFF
TRBV3-1/TRBV3-2	TRBD1	TRBJ1-1	.	TGTGCCAGCAGCCGGGACAGACGGTACACTGAAGCTTTCTTT	CASSRDRRYTEAFF
TRBV6-5	.	TRBJ2-7	.	TGTGCCAGCAGTCTCACTCCTGACTCCTACGAGCAGTACTTC	CASSLTPDSYEQYF
TRBV5-6	TRBD1	TRBJ2-7	.	TGTGCCAGCAGCCTAAGGGACAGGGGGGGCGAGCAGTACTTC	CASSLRDRGGEQYF
TRBV5-1	TRBD1	TRBJ2-7	once	TGCGCCAGCAGCCCTGGCGGACAGGATCATTACGAGCAGTACTTC	CASSPGGQDHYEQYF
TRBV27	TRBD1	TRBJ2-7	once	TGTGCCAGCAGGAGACAGGGGGGGACGAAGCGGTACTTC	CASRRQGGTKRYF
TRBV6-5	.	TRBJ1-1	.	TGTGCCAGCAGTTACGAAGCTACGAACACTGAAGCTTTCTTT	CASSYEATNTEAFF
TRBV18	TRBD2	TRBJ2-1	.	TGTGCCAGCTCACCCTTAGCGGGAGGCCCCTACAATGAGCAGTTCTTC	CASSPLAGGPYNEQFF
TRBV6-2/TRBV6-3	TRBD1	TRBJ1-2	few	TGTGCCAGCAGTTACAGGGGGCTCTTCTATGGCTACACCTTC	CASSYRGLFYGYTF
TRBV28	.	TRBJ1-5	few	TGTGCCAGCAGTTCGTCTTGGGGCTCGCCCCAGCATTTT	CASSSSWGSPQHF
TRBV19	TRBD1	TRBJ1-5	.	TGTGCCAGTAGTTCGGACAGGGTTTCTAATCAGCCCCAGCATTTT	CASSSDRVSNQPQHF
TRBV27	TRBD1	TRBJ2-3	.	TGTGCCAGCAGTTTGGGCAGGGGGCTGACAGATACGCAGTATTTT	CASSLGRGLTDTQYF
TRBV7-2	.	TRBJ2-5	.	TGTGCCAGCAGCTTAGGAGGTCTGGGGGGAGCGAAGACCCAGTACTTC	CASSLGGLGGAKTQYF
TRBV2	.	TRBJ1-1	.	TGTGCCAGCAGTGTCGGTCAGGGGATGGGTGTGAACACTGAAGCTTTCTTT	CASSVGQGMGVNTEAFF
TRBV9	.	TRBJ1-5	.	TGTGCCAGCAGCTGGGGGACGGGGGTCCATCAGCCCCAGCATTTT	CASSWGTGVHQPQHF
TRBV5-4	.	TRBJ1-6	.	TGTGCCAGCAGCCCGAGGAGCTCCTATAATTCACCCCTCCACTTT	CASSPRSSYNSPLHF
TRBV18	TRBD1	TRBJ2-6	.	TGTGCCAGCTCATCCAAGACAGGGATCGGGGCCAACGTGCTGACTTTC	CASSSKTGIGANVLTF
TRBV24-1	.	TRBJ2-5	.	TGTGCCACCAGTGCTAAGACTCCGTACCAAGAGACCCAGTACTTC	CATSAKTPYQETQYF
TRBV6-5	.	TRBJ1-5	.	TGTGCCAGCAGTATGGGAGTCTCCAATCAGCCCCAGCATTTT	CASSMGVSNQPQHF
TRBV11-2	.	TRBJ1-1	.	TGTGCCAGCAGCTTAAAGCAGGGGACTATTACTGAAGCTTTCTTT	CASSLKQGTITEAFF
TRBV9	TRBD2	TRBJ2-2	.	TGTGCCAGCAGCGGGGGGGCTAGCGGGTACACCGGGGAGCTGTTTTTT	CASSGGASGYTGELFF
TRBV28	.	TRBJ2-5	.	TGTGCCAGCAGTCCCTATGGGCTAGGGGGCCAAGAGACCCAGTACTTC	CASSPYGLGGQETQYF
TRBV12-3/TRBV12-4	.	TRBJ1-5	.	TGTGCCAGCGGGGCTCGAGGCTTGTTGTTTAGACATTTT	CASGARGLLFRHF
TRBV7-2	.	TRBJ2-6	.	TGTGCCAGCAGCTTAGTGCCAGGCAGAGGGGCCAACGTCCTGACTTTC	CASSLVPGRGANVLTF
TRBV6-6	.	TRBJ1-5	.	TGTGCCAGCAGGGAACAGGGAACGAGTCAGCCCCAGCATTTT	CASREQGTSQPQHF
TRBV10-2	.	TRBJ1-2	.	TGCGCCAGCAGTGCAGGGGTTGTATATGGCTACACCTTC	CASSAGVVYGYTF
TRBV19	.	TRBJ2-7	.	TGTGCCAGTAGTATGAGGGGGAGCTCCTACGAGCAGTACTTC	CASSMRGSSYEQYF
TRBV28	.	TRBJ2-7	.	TGTGCCAGCAGTTTATTAGCCGCCCAGAGCGAGCAGTACTTC	CASSLLAAQSEQYF
TRBV6-2/TRBV6-3	TRBD2	TRBJ2-3	.	TGTGCCAGCAGTTGGACTAGCGGGAGACGGGGCACAGATACGCAGTATTTT	CASSWTSGRRGTDTQYF
TRBV28	.	TRBJ2-7	.	TGTGCCAGCAGCGCCCGAGGTACCTACGAGCAGTACTTC	CASSARGTYEQYF
TRBV11-3	.	TRBJ1-3	.	TGTGCCAGCAGCGAACACAGCCTCTCTGGAAACACCATATATTTT	CASSEHSLSGNTIYF
TRBV27	.	TRBJ2-7	once	TGTGCCAGCAGCTACAGGGAAAACTACGAGCAGTACTTC	CASSYRENYEQYF
TRBV19	.	TRBJ2-1	.	TGTGCCAGTAGTAGTACAGCTGGCAATGAGCAGTTCTTC	CASSSTAGNEQFF
TRBV29-1	.	TRBJ2-7	.	TGCAGCGCGAAGGGAGCCCGGGGGACCTACGAGCAGTACTTC	CSAKGARGTYEQYF
TRBV5-1	TRBD1	TRBJ2-3	.	TGCGCCAGCAGCGTAGACAGGGCCGCCGGAGATACGCAGTATTTT	CASSVDRAAGDTQYF
TRBV19	TRBD1	TRBJ1-3	.	TGTGCCAGTAGGCCCGGGACAGTGACTTCTCGCTCTGGAAACACCATATATTTT	CASRPGTVTSRSGNTIYF
TRBV28	.	TRBJ1-5	few	TGTGCCAGCAGTTTTCTTAGCAATCAGCCCCAGCATTTT	CASSFLSNQPQHF
TRBV10-3	TRBD1	TRBJ2-3	.	TGTGCCATCAGTGTTGGGACAGTAACGCAGTATTTT	CAISVGTVTQYF
TRBV7-2	.	TRBJ2-3	.	TGTGCCAGCAGCCCTGACCCCCTAGGGGCAGATACGCAGTATTTT	CASSPDPLGADTQYF
TRBV7-2	TRBD1	TRBJ1-4	.	TGTGCCAGCAGCAGCCAGGGGGCGAGGGAAAAACTGTTTTTT	CASSSQGAREKLFF
TRBV27	TRBD2	TRBJ2-7	.	TGTGCCAGCAGTTTGGAGAGCGGGAGAGTCTACGAGCAGTACTTC	CASSLESGRVYEQYF
TRBV27	.	TRBJ1-5	.	TGTGCCAGCAGTTTTAGGCCAGGGGATCTCCAGCCCCAGCATTTT	CASSFRPGDLQPQHF